The 26 T cell receptor beta chains presented below share a single source sample, sequenced in a study of T cell repertoires in cytomegalovirus infection. TCRdb redid the calling of the reads with MiXCR, one entry per CDR3 protein. Here the sample spans roughly 300,000 distinct CDR3 sequences, over 7.5% being singletons. Sequenced input: PBMCs. These receptors were obtained from a human donor in good health (CMV status not recorded). Some clones in this sample may be carry-over from other donors' samples.

This clonotype occurred many times. V and J are TRBV7-2 and TRBJ2-1; D unresolved. The CDR3 totals 16 residues. V lost 5 bases, J lost 2 bases, and 16 bases lay in between. Germline V gene sequence: CDR1 SGHTA, CDR2 FQGNSA. CDR3 bases: TGTGCCAGCAGCGGCACGGGTGTGGGAACCTACAATGAGCAGTTCTTC. Its protein is CASSGTGVGTYNEQFF.

At least ten counts were recorded for this clonotype. The chain recombines TRBV7-2 with TRBJ1-1; D is unclear. Germline V gives CDR1 SGHTA, CDR2 FQGNSA. V was trimmed by 5 bases and J by 4 bases, leaving 14 bases between them. This CDR3 is built from 14 residues. CDR3 DNA sequence: TGTGCCAGCAGCCCGGCGGGTTTTAGCACTGAAGCTTTCTTT. Translation gives CASSPAGFSTEAFF.

This clonotype has a count of ten or more. This chain uses TRBV12-5 with TRBJ2-5; D gene ambiguous. CDR1 is LGHNT and CDR2 is FRNRAP in the germline V gene. Trimming took off 0 bases at V and 5 bases at J, with 1 base between the two ends. This CDR3 region has 11 residues. CDR3 in amino acids: CASGLVETQYF. The CDR3 region has the DNA TGTGCTAGTGGTTTGGTTGAGACCCAGTACTTC. Together with reference TRBV12-5 and TRBJ2-5, the CDR3 gives the full variable domain: DARVTQTPRHKVTEMGQEVTMRCQPILGHNTVFWYRQTMMQGLELLAYFRNRAPLDDSGMPKDRFSAEMPDATLATLKIQPSEPRDSAVYFCASGLVETQYFGPGTRLLVL.

This clonotype was counted ten times or more. The chain has TRBV6-2 or TRBV6-3 and TRBJ2-2, with a tentative D call TRBD2 (5 bases). Germline CDR1 MNHEY, CDR2 SVGEGT. Trimming removed 7 bases from V and 4 bases from J, with 13 bases in between. This CDR3 is 14 amino acids long. CDR3 sequence: CASKVDGVTGELFF. The CDR3 DNA reads as TGTGCCAGCAAAGTGGACGGGGTCACCGGGGAGCTGTTTTTT.

This clonotype was seen repeatedly, ten times or more. J is TRBJ2-3 and V is TRBV7-6, with 8 bases that match TRBD1. Germline V lookup: CDR1 SGHVS, CDR2 FNYEAQ. The CDR3 runs 14 residues. Germline trimming cut 5 bases from V and 6 bases from J; bases unmatched to any gene: 7. CDR3 region: CASSTKQGEDTQYF. CDR3 nucleotides: TGTGCCAGCAGCACTAAACAGGGGGAGGATACGCAGTATTTT.

Ten or more counts support this clonotype. CDR3 region: CASSFQEYTEAFF. The CDR3 coding sequence is TGTGCCAGCAGCTTTCAAGAATACACTGAAGCTTTCTTT. The rearrangement joins TRBV7-6 to TRBJ1-1; D is unresolved. This CDR3 spans 13 amino acids. Deletions cut 3 bases from V and 3 bases from J, with 8 bases between. Germline loops: CDR1 SGHVS, CDR2 FNYEAQ.

This clonotype came up a few times. One junction end does not reproduce the germline sequence, and a read error may be involved. The V and J genes are TRBV4-1 and TRBJ2-7; 10 bases map to TRBD2. Germline CDR1 reads MGHRA; CDR2 reads YSYEKL. This CDR3 is built from 16 residues. The CDR3 here is CASSLSPASGSYEQYF. The CDR3 coding sequence is TGTGCCAGCAGCCTATCCCCGGCTAGCGGGAGCTACGAGCAGTACTTC.

This clonotype was seen repeatedly, ten times or more. The rearrangement links TRBV7-2 to TRBJ2-5; D is unresolved. The length of the CDR3 is 13 residues. The germline V gene has CDR1 SGHTA and CDR2 FQGNSA. V gave up 4 bases and J gave up 2 bases, with 8 bases separating them. Here the CDR3 DNA reads TGTGCCAGCAGCTCGACGAATCAAGAGACCCAGTACTTC. This translates into CASSSTNQETQYF.

This clonotype was counted at least ten times. The J gene is TRBJ1-1, the V gene TRBV7-9; no clear D. Trimming removed 2 bases from V and 2 bases from J, with 9 bases in between. The CDR3 length is 14 residues. Germline CDR1 SEHNR, CDR2 FQNEAQ (reference sequence). The DNA for the CDR3 is TGTGCCAGCAGCTTAAGGACGGAAAACACTGAAGCTTTCTTT. It codes for CASSLRTENTEAFF.

This chain uses TRBV30 with TRBJ1-5, with D unclear. The CDR3 consists of 14 residues. Germline CDR1 is GTSNPN and CDR2 is SVGIG (reference sequence). Trimming pared 4 bases from V and 5 bases from J, leaving 15 bases between. CDR3 protein: CAWNPSGLDQPQHF. The CDR3 bases are TGTGCCTGGAACCCATCGGGCCTTGATCAGCCCCAGCATTTT.

The table lists this clonotype with a few counts. The V and J genes are TRBV5-1 and TRBJ1-1; no firm D call. Germline-derived CDR1 and CDR2 are SGHRS and YFSETQ. The CDR3 has 12 residues. Trimming stripped 4 bases from V and 10 bases from J, with 14 bases between. The CDR3 DNA reads as TGCGCCAGCAGCCCTGACGGAAAGGGAGCTTTCTTT. It is translated as CASSPDGKGAFF. The whole variable domain, filled in from reference TRBV5-1 and TRBJ1-1, reads KAGVTQTPRYLIKTRGQQVTLSCSPISGHRSVSWYQQTPGQGLQFLFEYFSETQRNKGNFPGRFSGRQFSNSRSEMNVSTLELGDSALYLCASSPDGKGAFFGQGTRLTVV.

This clonotype was detected many times. V is TRBV7-2 and J is TRBJ2-7; 9 bases fit TRBD1. Germline loops: CDR1 SGHTA, CDR2 FQGNSA. The CDR3 loop spans 16 amino acids. With 6 bases clipped from V and 1 base from J, the junction kept 10 bases outside the gene matches. The CDR3 bases are TGTGCCAGCAGGCCCCCCTGGGGACAGGGTTCCTACGAGCAGTACTTC. It codes for CASRPPWGQGSYEQYF.

This clonotype was seen a few times. This chain connects TRBV12-3 or TRBV12-4 to TRBJ1-2; 7 positions match TRBD1. There are 12 residues in the CDR3. J lost 4 bases, V lost 7 bases, and 3 bases had no gene match. This CDR3 is CASKRQGYGYTF. CDR3 coding DNA: TGTGCCAGCAAGAGACAGGGCTATGGCTACACCTTC.

The J gene is TRBJ2-1, the V gene TRBV27, with D unresolved. Trimming removed 8 bases from V and 7 bases from J, with 12 bases in between. Germline V gene lookup returns CDR1 MNHEY and CDR2 SMNVEV (reference sequence). The CDR3 is made up of 12 amino acids. The CDR3: CASGDELNEQFF. CDR3 in DNA: TGTGCCAGCGGAGACGAGCTGAATGAGCAGTTCTTC.

This clonotype was seen at least ten times. The J gene is TRBJ2-1, the V gene TRBV12-3 or TRBV12-4, with a tentative D call TRBD2 (5 bases). The CDR3 consists of 18 residues. The ends were cut back, 3 bases at V and 4 bases at J, with 22 bases in the middle. The CDR3: CASSLRAMLQRRYNEQFF. The CDR3 DNA reads as TGTGCCAGCAGTTTGAGGGCGATGTTACAACGACGTTACAATGAGCAGTTCTTC.

The genes are TRBV6-2 or TRBV6-3 and TRBJ2-1; 7 bases are a match to TRBD2. Unmatched junction bases numbered 5, after V lost 2 bases and J lost 4 bases. Per the germline V gene, CDR1 is MNHEY and CDR2 is SVGEGT. The length of the CDR3 is 15 residues. Here the CDR3 DNA reads TGTGCCAGCAGTTACGGGGGGGGGAGGTACAATGAGCAGTTCTTC. Translating it yields CASSYGGGRYNEQFF.

This clonotype was seen at least ten times. This chain connects TRBV12-3 or TRBV12-4 to TRBJ1-2, with TRBD1 matching 9 bases. The trim removed 6 bases at V and 10 bases at J, leaving 9 bases unmatched. The CDR3 length is 13 residues. DNA of the CDR3: TGTGCCAGCAGCCTACAGGGGGCGGGAGACTACACCTTC. The encoded protein is CASSLQGAGDYTF.

This clonotype was counted at least ten times. The V gene is TRBV7-2, the J gene TRBJ2-3, with TRBD2 identical over 9 bases. Trimming at V came to 1 base and at J to 4 bases, leaving 6 bases not matched to a gene. The CDR3 contains 16 residues. Germline V gives CDR1 SGHTA, CDR2 FQGNSA. In DNA, the CDR3 is TGTGCCAGCAGCTTAGGTGGGGCGGGAGGGCCAGATACGCAGTATTTT. It encodes CASSLGGAGGPDTQYF.

This rearrangement joins TRBV14 to TRBJ2-3; D possibly corresponds to TRBD1 (5 bases). CDR3 length: 15 amino acids. Per the germline V gene, CDR1 is SGHDN and CDR2 is FVKESK. Between the trimmed V and J ends, which lost 1 base and 4 bases, there was a span of 12 bases. CDR3 protein: CASSQVITGSDTQYF. Written as DNA, the CDR3 is TGTGCCAGCAGCCAAGTCATAACAGGCTCAGATACGCAGTATTTT.

This chain uses TRBV25-1 with TRBJ2-1; the match to TRBD2 covers 8 bases. CDR1 and CDR2 from the germline V gene are MGHDK and SYGVNS. V gave up 1 base and J gave up 13 bases; unmatched junction bases: 6. This CDR3 spans 13 amino acids. The CDR3 sequence is CASSESSGSLQFF. The CDR3 nucleotides read TGTGCCAGCAGTGAATCCAGCGGGAGTCTCCAGTTCTTC.

This chain connects TRBV7-2 to TRBJ1-1; D may be TRBD1 (5 bases). The CDR3 has 10 residues. Trimming left V 4 bases short and J 14 bases short, with 11 bases between. Germline CDR1 and CDR2: SGHTA and FQGNSA. CDR3 region: CASSSGRLFF. The CDR3 DNA reads TGTGCCAGCAGCTCGGGACGGCTGTTCTTT.

This clonotype appeared many times. This sequence joins TRBV7-2 and TRBJ1-4; maybe TRBD1 (6 bases). The CDR3 has 17 amino acids. V was shortened by 5 bases and J by 7 bases, with 23 bases between the two germline ends. Germline loops: CDR1 SGHTA, CDR2 FQGNSA. This chain's CDR3 is CASSPRRGGGFGEKLFF. CDR3 in DNA: TGTGCCAGCAGCCCCCGACGAGGGGGAGGCTTCGGTGAAAAACTGTTTTTT.

V and J are TRBV7-2 and TRBJ2-4, with TRBD2 matching over 8 bases. CDR1 and CDR2 (germline): SGHTA, FQGNSA. The CDR3 runs 14 residues. V shed 3 bases, J shed 8 bases, and the junction held 6 bases outside the gene matches. The CDR3 DNA reads as TGTGCCAGCAGCTTCGGGGGGGGGTATTACATTCAGTACTTC. Protein sequence: CASSFGGGYYIQYF.

The sample holds a few counts of this clonotype. The chain uses TRBV4-1 and TRBJ1-2; a possible D gene is TRBD1 (5 bases). Deletions cut 0 bases from V and 3 bases from J, with 14 bases between. CDR3 length: 16 amino acids. Germline V gene sequence: CDR1 MGHRA, CDR2 YSYEKL. The CDR3 is CASSQDQQVQDYGYTF. The DNA for the CDR3 is TGCGCCAGCAGCCAAGATCAACAGGTGCAGGACTATGGCTACACCTTC.

This clonotype was found many times. The rearrangement uses TRBV7-2 and TRBJ2-5; a possible D gene is TRBD2 (6 bases). The CDR3 is 14 amino acids. V lost 2 bases and J lost 7, with 14 bases in between. The germline CDR1 and CDR2 sequences are SGHTA and FQGNSA. CDR3 bases: TGTGCCAGCAGCTTAATCCGGTCCGGGGGGACCCAGTACTTC. This gives the protein CASSLIRSGGTQYF.

The chain has TRBV6-1 and TRBJ2-7; D is uncertain. This CDR3 contains 15 residues. Trimming removed 2 bases from V and 3 bases from J, with 14 bases in between. CDR1 is MNHNS, CDR2 SASEGT, per germline. CDR3 residues: CASSEIGPPGYEQYF. The CDR3 nucleotides are TGTGCCAGCAGTGAAATTGGGCCACCTGGCTACGAGCAGTACTTC.